The rows below give T cell receptor beta chains drawn from one sample of a study of blood T cell repertoires in COVID-19. Libraries were prepared by immunoSEQ multiplex PCR; TCRdb keeps only in-frame clonotypes and omits some of them. The profile shows approximately 250,000 clones, 70% to 90% of them singletons. Input material: peripheral blood. The receptors were gathered from a man aged 18 to 29 with active or convalescent COVID-19. Both conserved end residues are trimmed from each CDR3. Only part of the rows carry a size: once, few, many, or a class if the clone is expanded.

CDR3: ASSRGQGYT
V: TRBV12-3/TRBV12-4
J: TRBJ1-2
size: -
length: 9

CDR3: ASSFNSWTNEKLF
V: TRBV5-6
J: TRBJ1-4
size: -
length: 13

CDR3: AISPEGGRRADTQY
V: TRBV10-3
J: TRBJ2-3
size: -
length: 14

CDR3: ASSRLAGRTGELF
V: TRBV6-6
J: TRBJ2-2
size: -
length: 13

CDR3: ASRPTGYEAF
V: TRBV12-3/TRBV12-4
J: TRBJ1-1
size: -
length: 10

CDR3: ASSQGIFLRAGGNNEQF
V: TRBV14
J: TRBJ2-1
size: -
length: 17

CDR3: ASSLSQGLTGELF
V: TRBV5-1
J: TRBJ2-2
size: -
length: 13

CDR3: SVGGIGGSGNTIY
V: TRBV29-1
J: TRBJ1-3
size: -
length: 13

CDR3: ASSPRGREAF
V: TRBV7-9
J: TRBJ1-1
size: -
length: 10

CDR3: ASRPGHLYGYT
V: TRBV5-1
J: TRBJ1-2
size: -
length: 11

CDR3: ASSFSYEQY
V: TRBV28
J: TRBJ2-7
size: -
length: 9

CDR3: ASSLGVGDSPLH
V: TRBV7-2
J: TRBJ1-6
size: few
length: 12

CDR3: ASSPEVWAQH
V: TRBV28
J: TRBJ1-5
size: -
length: 10

CDR3: ASSLQGQRNEKLF
V: TRBV7-2
J: TRBJ1-4
size: -
length: 13

CDR3: ASSSAGTGSYEQY
V: TRBV27
J: TRBJ2-7
size: -
length: 13

CDR3: ASSDPSGWAF
V: TRBV7-9
J: TRBJ1-1
size: -
length: 10

CDR3: ASSPTTSGNTIY
V: TRBV27
J: TRBJ1-3
size: -
length: 12

CDR3: ASSRSGRRETQY
V: TRBV19
J: TRBJ2-5
size: -
length: 12

CDR3: ASSHMGTGTWYEQY
V: TRBV6-2/TRBV6-3
J: TRBJ2-7
size: -
length: 14

CDR3: ATNPGQGASEQF
V: TRBV5-1
J: TRBJ2-1
size: once
length: 12

CDR3: SVAPDSGSSYNEQF
V: TRBV29-1
J: TRBJ2-1
size: -
length: 14